These T cell receptor beta chains were read from a single sample in a study of radiotherapy plus CTLA-4 blockade in lung cancer. Clones were read by immunoSEQ multiplex PCR, and TCRdb kept only the in-frame ones, dropping some. The sample lists some 49,000 clones, approximately 85% seen once, with 28% in the top ten. Sample: peripheral blood, taken from a patient treated with radiotherapy plus ipilimumab. These receptors were collected from a human donor with non-small cell lung cancer whose response to radiotherapy plus ipilimumab could not be evaluated. Both conserved end residues are part of each CDR3. D genes are given only for firm matches. Clone size appears in some rows only: once, few, many, or a class for an expanded clone.

j_gene | d_gene | abundance | v_gene | CDR3nt | CDR3aa
TRBJ1-2 | - | few | TRBV28 | TGTGCCAGCAGCAGAGTGGGGGCTGGATATGGCTACACCTTC | CASSRVGAGYGYTF
TRBJ2-7 | TRBD1 | - | TRBV28 | TGTGCCAGCAGTTTATCCCCGGGACAGGGGGCCGAGCAGTACTTC | CASSLSPGQGAEQYF
TRBJ2-3 | TRBD2 | - | TRBV9 | TGTGCCAGCAGCGTAGGCGGGAGTAGAGCAGATACGCAGTATTTT | CASSVGGSRADTQYF
TRBJ1-5 | - | - | TRBV28 | TGTGCCAGCAGTTTATCCCACGTTAGGGCAGGGAGCAATCAGCCCCAGCATTTT | CASSLSHVRAGSNQPQHF
TRBJ2-5 | - | - | TRBV7-9 | TGTGCCAGCAGCTTAACAAACCAAGAGACCCAGTACTTC | CASSLTNQETQYF
TRBJ2-1 | TRBD2 | - | TRBV29-1 | TGCAGCGTTGTCGTCCGGGAGGGCCTGATTGAGCAGTTCTTC | CSVVVREGLIEQFF
TRBJ1-1 | - | - | TRBV7-3 | TGTGCCAGCAGCTTAAATCCGAGCACTGAAGCTTTCTTT | CASSLNPSTEAFF
TRBJ2-1 | TRBD1 | - | TRBV19 | TGTGCCAGTAGTATAGGGACAGGGGGCAAGAATGAGCAGTTCTTC | CASSIGTGGKNEQFF
TRBJ2-2 | - | - | TRBV27 | TGTGCCAGCAGTTTTGGAGGGGCAGGGAGGACCGGGGAGCTGTTTTTT | CASSFGGAGRTGELFF
TRBJ2-2 | TRBD1 | - | TRBV7-9 | TGTGCCAGCAGCTTAGGGGGACAGGGTGACACCGGGGAGCTGTTTTTT | CASSLGGQGDTGELFF
TRBJ2-4 | TRBD2 | - | TRBV5-4 | TGTGCCAGCAGCTCCCCGGTCCCGGGAGGCAAAAACATTCAGTACTTC | CASSSPVPGGKNIQYF
TRBJ1-1 | - | few | TRBV7-6 | TGTGCCAGCAGCCACAGTCTGGCCCGCGCTGAAGCTTTCTTT | CASSHSLARAEAFF
TRBJ2-1 | TRBD2 | - | TRBV5-5 | TGTGCCAGCAGCTCGCTAGCGGGAAGGGTCGATGAGCAGTTCTTC | CASSSLAGRVDEQFF
TRBJ2-4 | - | - | TRBV7-8 | TGTGCCAGCAGCTCAAATAAAAACATTCAGTACTTC | CASSSNKNIQYF
TRBJ2-2 | - | - | TRBV7-3 | TGTGCCAGCAGCCCCCAGGCGAACACCGGGGAGCTGTTTTTT | CASSPQANTGELFF
TRBJ2-3 | - | - | TRBV27 | TGTGCCAGCAGTTCAGGATATACGCAGTATTTT | CASSSGYTQYF
TRBJ1-1 | TRBD1 | - | TRBV7-2 | TGTGCCAGCAGCATCGGGACAGTTGGCTCTGAAGCTTTCTTT | CASSIGTVGSEAFF
TRBJ2-1 | TRBD2 | - | TRBV28 | TGTGCCAGCAGCCCTCGACTAGCGGGATGGAATGAGCAGTTCTTC | CASSPRLAGWNEQFF
TRBJ1-4 | TRBD1 | few | TRBV11-1 | TGTGCCAGCAGCTCTCCACAGGGGGCGGCTAATGAAAAACTGTTTTTT | CASSSPQGAANEKLFF
TRBJ1-2 | - | - | TRBV28 | TGTGCCAGCAGTTCCTTACAGGGTAAATATGGCTACACCTTC | CASSSLQGKYGYTF
TRBJ1-3 | - | - | TRBV6-5 | TGTGCCAGCAGTTATCAGGGGTCCTCTGGAAACACCATATATTTT | CASSYQGSSGNTIYF
TRBJ1-1 | - | - | TRBV18 | TGTGCCAGCTCGAGAGATAGGAACACTGAAGCTTTCTTT | CASSRDRNTEAFF
TRBJ2-1 | TRBD2 | - | TRBV11-3 | TGTGCCAGCAGCTCCGGACTAGCGGGAGGTGATGAGCAGTTCTTC | CASSSGLAGGDEQFF
TRBJ1-3 | TRBD1 | - | TRBV18 | TGTGCCAGCTCACGATCGACAGGGACCAGCTCTGGAAACACCATATATTTT | CASSRSTGTSSGNTIYF
TRBJ2-7 | TRBD1 | - | TRBV7-2 | TGTGCCAGCAGCTCCGGGACAGGGGAGTGGGAGCAGTACTTC | CASSSGTGEWEQYF
TRBJ1-5 | TRBD1 | - | TRBV7-8 | TGTGCCAGCAGCTTGACAGGGGACCAGCCCCAGCATTTT | CASSLTGDQPQHF
TRBJ2-5 | - | - | TRBV7-2 | TGTGCCAGCAGCTTAGCCAGGGCCCCCCAGTACTTC | CASSLARAPQYF
TRBJ2-7 | TRBD1 | - | TRBV9 | TGTGCCAGCAGCGTAGATAGAGGTGGACAGGGCGGACACGAGCAGTACTTC | CASSVDRGGQGGHEQYF
TRBJ1-3 | TRBD1 | - | TRBV7-9 | TGTGCCAGTCAGGGGGCCCTTGGAAACACCATATATTTT | CASQGALGNTIYF
TRBJ2-7 | TRBD2 | - | TRBV6-6 | TGTGCCAGCAGTTCACGACTAGCGCTAATCTCCTACGAGCAGTACTTC | CASSSRLALISYEQYF
TRBJ2-5 | TRBD2 | - | TRBV28 | TGTGCCAGCAGCGAATCTCTAGCGGCCCAAGAGACCCAGTACTTC | CASSESLAAQETQYF
TRBJ1-5 | - | few | TRBV7-8 | TGTGCCAGCAGCTTGGGTCGACTAGATAGCAATCAGCCCCAGCATTTT | CASSLGRLDSNQPQHF
TRBJ2-1 | TRBD2 | once | TRBV7-9 | TGTGCCAGCAGCTTAGCCAGGACTAGCGGGAGCCACAATGAGCAGTTCTTC | CASSLARTSGSHNEQFF
TRBJ1-2 | - | - | TRBV5-4 | TGTGCCAGCAGCCTGACGGGGGAGGGCTATGGCTACACCTTC | CASSLTGEGYGYTF
TRBJ2-1 | - | - | TRBV29-1 | TGCAGCGTTGAAGATCGGCGGGGCAGTAACAACAATGAGCAGTTCTTC | CSVEDRRGSNNNEQFF
TRBJ2-7 | - | once | TRBV6-5 | TGTGCCAGCCGAAAACAGGGTATCTACGAGCAGTACTTC | CASRKQGIYEQYF
TRBJ1-1 | - | - | TRBV28 | TGTGCCAGCAGTTACAGGGTAACTGAAGCTTTCTTT | CASSYRVTEAFF
TRBJ2-3 | - | - | TRBV2 | TGTGCCAGCAGTGCTTACGGAGGACGGACTAGCACAGATACGCAGTATTTT | CASSAYGGRTSTDTQYF
TRBJ2-7 | TRBD1 | - | TRBV28 | TGTGCCAGCAGTTTATTTTCAGGGGGCGCGTCCTACGAGCAGTACTTC | CASSLFSGGASYEQYF
TRBJ2-5 | TRBD2 | - | TRBV6-5 | TGTGCCAGCAGGCCTAGCGGAACACAAGAGACCCAGTACTTC | CASRPSGTQETQYF
TRBJ1-5 | - | - | TRBV7-9 | TGTGCCAGCAGCCTTCACTATCAGCCCCAGCATTTT | CASSLHYQPQHF
TRBJ2-3 | - | few | TRBV21-1 | TGTGCCAAGCGGTATAGGACTAAATGCACAGATACGCAGTATTTT | CAKRYRTKCTDTQYF
TRBJ2-5 | - | few | TRBV6-6 | TGTGCCAGCAGCTGGAGGACAGAGGAGACCCAGTACTTC | CASSWRTEETQYF
TRBJ1-2 | TRBD1 | - | TRBV7-6 | TGTGCCAGCAGCTCGCGACAGGGTCCCTATGGCTACACCTTC | CASSSRQGPYGYTF
TRBJ2-7 | - | once | TRBV5-4 | TGTGCCAGCAGCTTTGATAGCGGCTACGAGCAGTACTTC | CASSFDSGYEQYF
TRBJ2-1 | - | - | TRBV15 | TGTGCCACCAGCAGATTCCGGGACACGGACAATGAGCAGTTCTTC | CATSRFRDTDNEQFF
TRBJ2-7 | TRBD2 | few | TRBV28 | TGTGCCAGCAGTAGCGGGAGACTTGAGTACTTC | CASSSGRLEYF
TRBJ2-5 | - | - | TRBV5-1 | TGCGCCAGCAGCTTGGGCGGTTCCCAAGAGACCCAGTACTTC | CASSLGGSQETQYF
TRBJ2-3 | TRBD2 | - | TRBV6-1 | TGTGCCAGCAGTGAATCTCCCGGGGGGTTTCCCACAGATACGCAGTATTTT | CASSESPGGFPTDTQYF
TRBJ2-3 | - | - | TRBV5-4 | TGTGCCAGCAGCCTCCGGGGCACAGATACGCAGTATTTT | CASSLRGTDTQYF
TRBJ1-1 | - | - | TRBV5-3 | TGTGCCAGAAGCTTGGGACAGCTTGAAGCTTTCTTT | CARSLGQLEAFF
TRBJ1-6 | - | few | TRBV25-1 | TGTGCCAGCAGTAGGACAGATTATTCACCCCTCCACTTT | CASSRTDYSPLHF
TRBJ2-7 | TRBD1 | - | TRBV19 | TGTGCCAGTAGTGTTGGGACAGGGGTAGCCTACGAGCAGTACTTC | CASSVGTGVAYEQYF
TRBJ2-7 | - | - | TRBV5-1 | TGCGCCAGCAGCTTCGAGGGAGAGGGCTACGAGCAGTACTTC | CASSFEGEGYEQYF
TRBJ2-7 | - | - | TRBV18 | TGTGCCAGCTCCCAAGGACAGTCCGACTCCTACGAGCAGTACTTC | CASSQGQSDSYEQYF
TRBJ2-3 | TRBD2 | - | TRBV4-3 | TGCGCCAGCAGCCAAGATATAATAGCGGGAGATACGCAGTATTTT | CASSQDIIAGDTQYF
TRBJ2-1 | - | - | TRBV5-1 | TGCGCCAGCAGCCGGACAGATACCGAGCAGTTCTTC | CASSRTDTEQFF
TRBJ2-7 | - | - | TRBV5-1 | TGCGCCAGCAGCTTGGACAGGGCCACCTACGAGCAGTACTTC | CASSLDRATYEQYF
TRBJ2-3 | TRBD1 | - | TRBV27 | TGTGCCAGCAGTTTATTACAGGGGGCAGATACGCAGTATTTT | CASSLLQGADTQYF